The T cell receptor beta chain described here comes from a study of beta chain features in type 1 diabetes. The length of the CDR3 is 14 residues. Germline CDR1 reads MGHRA; CDR2 reads YSYEKL. The germline V and J ends were trimmed by 4 bases and 7 bases, with 16 bases remaining between them. With regard to this clone: The target antigen is unknown.

Isolated RNA was reverse transcribed in full, so expressed TCRB transcripts were sequenced. Each sample of naive, central memory or regulatory T cells had, on average, about 3.6 million reads. The assay was immunoSEQ multiplex PCR, and TCRdb's table has in-frame clones only and misses some. The sample holds 200,000 to 300,000 clones, roughly 21% seen once. Findings of the study overall: The study left unresolved whether HLA type influences TCRB rearrangement. Across all four CD4+ subsets, people with type 1 diabetes showed modestly shorter TCRB CDR3s. Sequencing used cDNA, and cells with high TCR expression could therefore be over-represented. Insertions were fewer and deletions more numerous at VDJ junctions in type 1 diabetes patients.

The sequence came from a middle-aged woman with type 1 diabetes. J is TRBJ1-1 and V is TRBV4-1, with no clear D. Sequenced input: naive CD4+ T cells from blood. CDR3 loop: CASSPENPGNEAFF. Written as DNA, the CDR3 is TGCGCCAGCAGCCCTGAAAATCCGGGGAATGAAGCTTTCTTT.